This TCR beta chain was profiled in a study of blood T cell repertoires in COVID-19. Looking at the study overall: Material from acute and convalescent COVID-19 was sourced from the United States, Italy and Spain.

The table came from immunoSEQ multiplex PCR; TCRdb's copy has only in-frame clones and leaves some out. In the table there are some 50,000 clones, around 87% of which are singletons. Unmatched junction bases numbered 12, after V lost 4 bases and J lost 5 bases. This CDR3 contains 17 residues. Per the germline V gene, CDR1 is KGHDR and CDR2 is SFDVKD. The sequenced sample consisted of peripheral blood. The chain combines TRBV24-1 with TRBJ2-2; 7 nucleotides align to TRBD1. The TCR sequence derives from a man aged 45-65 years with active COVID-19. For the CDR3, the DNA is TGTGCCACCAGTGACCCGAACAGGGGAAGTGGGACCGGGGAGCTGTTTTTT. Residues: CATSDPNRGSGTGELFF.